The present entry profiles one T cell receptor (beta chain) with its context. This record belongs to a study of cytomegalovirus exposure and HLA in healthy donors. Germline trimming cut 6 bases from V and 2 bases from J; bases unmatched to any gene: 6. The CDR3 has 14 residues. Germline assignment: CDR1 MNHNS and CDR2 SASEGT. The PCR employed 60 Vbeta primers together with 13 Jbeta primers. Clones were read by immunoSEQ multiplex PCR, and TCRdb kept only the in-frame ones, dropping some. The sample table sets out about 130,000 clones. The specimen sequenced was PBMCs. This TCR was recovered from a young man in good health and CMV-seronegative. V is TRBV6-1 and J is TRBJ2-7; 8 bases are shared with TRBD1. Here the CDR3 reads CASSPGGLPYEQYF. DNA of the CDR3: TGTGCCAGCAGCCCAGGGGGCCTACCCTACGAGCAGTACTTC.